These 23 T cell receptor beta chains originate from one sample sequenced in a study of cytomegalovirus exposure and HLA in healthy donors. Amplification used 60 Vbeta primers and 13 Jbeta primers. Produced via immunoSEQ multiplex PCR; TCRdb's table is partial and in-frame only. Here the sample spans fewer than 250,000 clones, around 79% being singletons. Sequencing was carried out using PBMCs. Receptors were obtained from a male donor in good health and CMV-seronegative.

V is TRBV14 and J is TRBJ2-2; 11 nucleotides match TRBD1. The CDR3 loop spans 18 amino acids. Germline-derived CDR1 and CDR2 are SGHDN and FVKESK. The V and J ends lost 2 bases and 4 bases, in that order; junction bases with no gene match: 9. The CDR3 here is CASSQIPWTGGRTGELFF. DNA of the CDR3: TGTGCCAGCAGCCAAATTCCTTGGACAGGGGGCCGCACCGGGGAGCTGTTTTTT.

The V and J genes are TRBV29-1 and TRBJ2-3, with a tentative D call TRBD1 (6 bases). The germline CDR1 and CDR2 sequences are SQVTM and ANQGSEA. Trimming stripped 5 bases from V and 1 base from J, with 7 bases between. CDR3 length: 12 residues. The DNA for the CDR3 is TGCAGCGTTAGGACAGGCACAGATACGCAGTATTTT. It encodes CSVRTGTDTQYF.

Details on this clone: The sample carries other DNA sequences with the same CDR3. This chain joins TRBV27 and TRBJ1-4; D is unresolved. Trimming left V 5 bases short and J 1 base short, with 11 bases between. The CDR3 is 15 amino acids. Germline lookup yields CDR1 MNHEY and CDR2 SMNVEV (reference sequence). Here the CDR3 DNA reads TGTGCCAGCAGTCAGACAACGCGAACTAATGAAAAACTGTTTTTT. Its translation: CASSQTTRTNEKLFF.

This clone showed up just once. The rearrangement uses TRBV5-1 and TRBJ2-1; no clear D. CDR3 length equals 14 residues. Germline CDR1 reads SGHRS; CDR2 reads YFSETQ. The V and J ends lost 1 base and 6 bases respectively, with 11 bases between them. The CDR3 DNA reads TGCGCCAGCAGCTTGCCTACAGCTCTCAATGAGCAGTTCTTC. The encoded protein is CASSLPTALNEQFF.

The genes are TRBV7-3 and TRBJ2-5; 8 bases fit TRBD1. The CDR3 extends over 15 amino acids. The J segment lost 0 bases and the V segment lost 10 bases, leaving 10 bases of the junction unmatched. Germline V CDR1 and CDR2: SGHTA, FQGTGA. For the CDR3, the DNA is TGTGCCATACAAGGCAGGGGGCAATACCAAGAGACCCAGTACTTC. Translating gives CAIQGRGQYQETQYF.

This chain joins TRBV5-4 and TRBJ1-2; maybe TRBD1 (6 bases). The ends were cut back, 4 bases at V and 4 bases at J, with 17 bases in the middle. The CDR3 contains 15 residues. The germline CDR1 and CDR2 sequences are SGHNT and YYREEE (reference sequence). DNA for the CDR3: TGTGCCAGCAGCGCGGATGGGGGCGGAGTCTATGGCTACACCTTC. Encoded protein: CASSADGGGVYGYTF.

This sequence joins TRBV29-1 and TRBJ1-2; the match to TRBD1 covers 7 bases. Per germline, CDR1 SQVTM and CDR2 ANQGSEA. Trimming at V came to 2 bases and at J to 8 bases, leaving 14 bases not matched to a gene. The CDR3 runs to 15 residues. The CDR3 nucleotides read TGCAGCGTTGAAACTCGTCAGGGGGACAGCCGGGGCTACACCTTC. As protein: CSVETRQGDSRGYTF.

The gene calls are TRBV28 and TRBJ2-7, with 9 bases matching TRBD1. Trimming at V came to 4 bases and at J to 3 bases, leaving 10 bases not matched to a gene. The CDR3 runs to 16 residues. CDR1 is MDHEN and CDR2 is SYDVKM in the germline V gene. The DNA for the CDR3 is TGTGCCAGCAGTTCGACCGGGACAGGGTTAGGCTACGAGCAGTACTTC. Translated: CASSSTGTGLGYEQYF.

This rearrangement joins TRBV10-3 to TRBJ1-3; D is unresolved. The CDR3 consists of 13 residues. Trimming left V 7 bases short and J 0 bases short, with 7 bases between. From germline, CDR1 is ENHRY and CDR2 SYGVKD. This CDR3 is CAIMRNSGNTIYF. The DNA for the CDR3 is TGTGCCATCATGAGGAACTCTGGAAACACCATATATTTT.

The chain couples TRBV7-3 to TRBJ2-4, with D maybe TRBD2 (5 bases). This CDR3 has 12 amino acids. Looked up from germline, CDR1 is SGHTA and CDR2 is FQGTGA. V was shortened by 5 bases and J by 5 bases, with 7 bases between the two germline ends. The CDR3 is CASSPGENIQYF. CDR3 DNA: TGTGCCAGCAGCCCCGGGGAAAACATTCAGTACTTC.

The V gene is TRBV7-9, the J gene TRBJ2-1, with 11 bases lining up with TRBD2. Germline-derived CDR1 and CDR2 are SEHNR and FQNEAQ (reference sequence). V was pared by 3 bases and J by 5 bases, with 9 bases of the junction left unmatched. This CDR3 is 17 amino acids long. The CDR3 DNA follows: TGTGCCAGCAGCTTTTTAGCGGGAGGGCCTCGGCACAATGAGCAGTTCTTC. Translating it yields CASSFLAGGPRHNEQFF. The full variable domain, rest sourced from reference TRBV7-9 and TRBJ2-1, is DTGVSQNPRHKITKRGQNVTFRCDPISEHNRLYWYRQTLGQGPEFLTYFQNEAQLEKSRLLSDRFSAERPKGSFSTLEIQRTEQGDSAMYLCASSFLAGGPRHNEQFFGPGTRLTVL.

Comments on this clone: This CDR3 is also generated by other DNA sequences in the sample. The chain joins TRBV5-1 to TRBJ2-3; D is possibly TRBD2 (7 bases). Trimming cost V 2 bases and J 0 bases, with 10 bases left between them. The CDR3 runs to 15 residues. The germline CDR1 and CDR2 sequences are SGHRS and YFSETQ. The CDR3 region is CASSLGGASTDTQYF. The CDR3, as DNA: TGCGCCAGCAGCTTAGGGGGGGCTAGCACAGATACGCAGTATTTT.

V gene TRBV9 combines with J gene TRBJ2-2; no firm D call. Trimming pared 4 bases from V and 8 bases from J, leaving 15 bases between. Looked up from germline, CDR1 is SGDLS and CDR2 is YYNGEE. CDR3 size: 14 residues. This chain's CDR3 is CASSPWAREGELFF. Here the CDR3 DNA reads TGTGCCAGCAGCCCTTGGGCCCGTGAGGGGGAGCTGTTTTTT.

As to this clone: Other DNA sequences in the same sample also yield this CDR3. This chain connects TRBV6-1 to TRBJ2-2, with a tentative D call TRBD2 (5 bases). Germline V gene sequence: CDR1 MNHNS, CDR2 SASEGT. Deletions cut 5 bases from V and 9 bases from J, with 13 bases between. This CDR3 region has 13 residues. The CDR3 nucleotides read TGTGCCAGCAGTTGGGCAGGAGGTAGGGAGCTGTTTTTT. This sequence encodes CASSWAGGRELFF.

The V gene is TRBV7-3, the J gene TRBJ2-7, with D possibly TRBD1 on 5 matching bases. Trimming cost V 0 bases and J 4 bases, with 10 bases left between them. The CDR3 runs 14 residues. CDR1 is SGHTA, CDR2 FQGTGA, per germline. The CDR3 is CASSLTGQRYEQYF. CDR3 DNA sequence: TGTGCCAGCAGCTTAACGGGGCAGAGGTACGAGCAGTACTTC.

The V call is TRBV10-1, the J call TRBJ1-1; TRBD1 aligns across 7 bases. Germline CDR1 WNHNN, CDR2 SYGVQD (reference sequence). The CDR3 loop spans 16 amino acids. With 5 bases clipped from V and 0 bases from J, the junction kept 9 bases outside the gene matches. CDR3 bases: TGCGCCAGCAGTTTCGGACAGGCCGACGTGAACACTGAAGCTTTCTTT. Translating gives CASSFGQADVNTEAFF.

J is TRBJ2-7 and V is TRBV6-6; D ambiguous. Germline lookup yields CDR1 MNHNY and CDR2 SVGAGI (reference sequence). The CDR3 has 14 amino acids. The V and J ends lost 0 bases and 3 bases respectively, with 9 bases between them. CDR3 DNA sequence: TGTGCCAGCAGTTACTCCCAGGCCCACTACGAGCAGTACTTC. Amino acids: CASSYSQAHYEQYF.

This clone was observed a single time. The chain links TRBV15 to TRBJ2-7; TRBD1 might be the D (5 bases). This CDR3 spans 17 amino acids. V was pared by 1 base and J by 1 base, with 17 bases between. Germline V gene data show CDR1 as LNHNV and CDR2 as YYDKDF (reference sequence). In DNA form, the CDR3 reads TGTGCCACCAGCAGAGGGTTGACAGATTACAAGTCCTACGAGCAGTACTTC. Its translation is CATSRGLTDYKSYEQYF.

The chain employs TRBV10-3 and TRBJ2-7, with D tentatively TRBD1 (6 bases). Germline V CDR1 and CDR2: ENHRY, SYGVKD. The CDR3 has 14 residues. The V end was cut by 10 bases, the J end by 4 bases, with 20 bases between. The CDR3 is CASLGTSHGYEQYF. The CDR3 nucleotides are TGTGCCAGCCTCGGGACATCCCATGGTTACGAGCAGTACTTC.

This chain links TRBV18 with TRBJ2-7, with a possible D match to TRBD1 (7 bases). Germline V CDR1 and CDR2: KGHSH, LQKENI. CDR3 length equals 14 residues. Trimming pared 4 bases from V and 6 bases from J, leaving 16 bases between. The CDR3 nucleotides read TGTGCCAGCTCACTCCAGGGGGGAAAGGGCGAGCAGTACTTC. Residues: CASSLQGGKGEQYF. Variable domain in full (rest from reference TRBV18 and TRBJ2-7): NAGVMQNPRHLVRRRGQEARLRCSPMKGHSHVYWYRQLPEEGLKFMVYLQKENIIDESGMPKERFSAEFPKEGPSILRIQQVVRGDSAAYFCASSLQGGKGEQYFGPGTRLTVT.

The chain carries TRBV14 and TRBJ2-3, with 7 bases fitting TRBD2. The CDR3 covers 17 residues. With 1 base clipped from V and 1 base from J, the junction kept 8 bases outside the gene matches. Germline V gene data show CDR1 as SGHDN and CDR2 as FVKESK. In DNA form, the CDR3 reads TGTGCCAGCAGCCAAGGCTCTGTGGCGGGAGGCACAGATACGCAGTATTTT. It is translated as CASSQGSVAGGTDTQYF.

The genes are TRBV5-1 and TRBJ1-3; 11 positions match TRBD1. This CDR3 has 15 residues. V dropped 5 bases and J dropped 2; count of bases not matched to a gene: 3. Germline values: CDR1 SGHRS, CDR2 YFSETQ. In nucleotides, the CDR3 is TGCGCCAGCAGTCGGACAGGGGGCCCTGGAAACACCATATATTTT. Its protein is CASSRTGGPGNTIYF.

The chain carries TRBV9 and TRBJ1-4; possible D gene TRBD1, 5 bases. CDR3 length: 15 residues. Per germline, CDR1 SGDLS and CDR2 YYNGEE. Trimming removed 3 bases from V and 2 bases from J, with 11 bases in between. In DNA form, the CDR3 reads TGTGCCAGCAGCGCCCGGGGGGGGACTAATGAAAAACTGTTTTTT. Translating it yields CASSARGGTNEKLFF.